The text below deals with one T cell receptor beta chain. As yet, its antigen is unknown. The source of the sample is a study of regulatory T cells in long-lasting Graves disease. Arm-PCR of CDR3 regions and iRepertoire HTBI primers were the basis on which TCR beta libraries were built. TCRdb reanalysed the multiplex PCR reads using MiXCR and keeps one entry per CDR3 protein. This sample has more than 300,000 distinct CDR3 sequences, with about 23% found just once. The CDR3 is made up of 17 amino acids. Between the trimmed V and J ends, which lost 6 bases and 3 bases, there was a span of 22 bases. The germline CDR1 and CDR2 sequences are MDHEN and SYDVKM. The time point was: persistent/refractory GD, antithyroid drugs over 5 years with positive TRAb. The TCR library used RNA extracted from PBMCs. Study results and caveats: Thyroid tissue went unstudied; only peripheral blood was examined. TRBV28, TRBJ1-2 and TRBJ2-5 emerged as the favored segments in persistent disease.

The clonotype was recovered from a woman aged 35 to 49 with Graves disease. Sequenced here: peripheral blood mononuclear cells (PBMCs), sampled when the disease was refractory, from a patient treated with antithyroid drugs. The chain employs TRBV28 and TRBJ2-3; weak D call: TRBD2 (6 bases). As DNA, the CDR3 is TGTGCCAGCAGCTTAGCCCCGGGGACTCCGATTACAGATACGCAGTATTTT. Residues: CASSLAPGTPITDTQYF.